This TCR beta chain was identified during a study of human CD8 memory T cell subsets. This CDR3 comprises 14 residues. CDR1 and CDR2 (germline): SEHNR, FQNEAQ (reference sequence). Production of TCR beta libraries used UMI-labeled 5' RACE as the method. TCRdb reprocessed the 5' RACE reads and keeps a single row for each CDR3 protein, giving no DNA. The specimen's table records some 10,000 distinct CDR3 sequences. A CCR7+ PD-1- TIGIT- phenotype characterized the stem-like memory CD8+ T cells (TSTEM). The sample comprised CD8+ stem-like memory T cells (TSCM and TCM) sorted from PBMCs. Described subset: stem-like memory CD8 T cells (TSTEM), CCR7+ PD-1- TIGIT-. The gene calls are TRBV7-9 and TRBJ2-1. This TCR was sampled from a human donor in good health. CDR3 in amino acids: CASSPTVRTDEQFF.